A selection of T cell receptor beta chains follows, all from one sample in a study of long-term antiretroviral therapy in people with HIV. Only in-frame clones appear in the TCRdb table, and some are missing; sequencing was by immunoSEQ multiplex PCR. The repertoire includes about 21,000 clones, 70% to 90% of them detected once, and 3.5% sits in the top ten. The specimen comprised unsorted PBMCs, sampled 2.3 years after starting antiretroviral therapy. The receptors originated from a man aged 60 to 75 with HIV. Both conserved end residues are part of each CDR3. The D gene is left open where the match is weak. Clone size appears in some rows only: once, few, many, or a class for an expanded clone.

v_call,j_call,clone_size,d_call,cdr3_nt,cdr3_aa
TRBV19,TRBJ1-2,once,TRBD1,TGTGCCAGCCAGTGGGGGGGACAGGGTCTCGATGGCTACACCTTC,CASQWGGQGLDGYTF
TRBV5-1,TRBJ2-1,.,.,TGCGCCAGACCCCAGGACCCGAGTGAGCAGTTCTTC,CARPQDPSEQFF
TRBV28,TRBJ2-3,.,TRBD1,TGTGCCAGCAGTTTCCGTCGGGGCAGGGGGACAGATACGCAGTATTTT,CASSFRRGRGTDTQYF
TRBV6-5,TRBJ2-7,.,.,TGTGCCAGCAGACACGGGATCTACGAGCAGTACTTC,CASRHGIYEQYF
TRBV7-8,TRBJ2-4,once,TRBD1,TGTGCCAGCAGCCCCCAGACAGGGCCAAACATTCAGTACTTC,CASSPQTGPNIQYF
TRBV2,TRBJ1-2,.,TRBD1,TGTGCCAGCAGGGAATGGGGACAGGGAGTTGGTGGCTACACCTTC,CASREWGQGVGGYTF
TRBV5-1,TRBJ2-5,.,TRBD2,TGCGCCAGCAGCTTAGAAGCGGGGGTACAAGAGACCCAGTACTTC,CASSLEAGVQETQYF
TRBV28,TRBJ1-5,.,.,TGTGCCAGCAGTCCCCACCGGGAGGGTAATCAGCCCCAGCATTTT,CASSPHREGNQPQHF
TRBV29-1,TRBJ1-3,.,.,TGCAGCGTTCCGGACATTCCTGGAAACACCATATATTTT,CSVPDIPGNTIYF
TRBV9,TRBJ2-5,.,TRBD2,TGTGCCAGCGGCCCCGGGACTAGCGGGGGGAAAGAGACCCAGTACTTC,CASGPGTSGGKETQYF
TRBV7-9,TRBJ2-2,.,.,TGTGCCAGCAGCTTAGGTTTTGTCGGGAGAGTCACCGGGGAGCTGTTTTTT,CASSLGFVGRVTGELFF
TRBV7-3,TRBJ2-3,.,.,TGTGCCAGCAAATTGTCTAGCACAGATACGCAGTATTTT,CASKLSSTDTQYF
TRBV14,TRBJ2-7,.,.,TGTGCCAGCAGCCCAGTCGGAGGTCCCTACGAGCAGTACTTC,CASSPVGGPYEQYF
TRBV5-1,TRBJ2-2,.,.,TGCGCCAGCAGCTTGACTGAACCCGGGGAGCTGTTTTTT,CASSLTEPGELFF
TRBV11-2,TRBJ2-3,.,TRBD2,TGTGCCAGCAGCTTATATACTAGCGGGAGGCCTAGCACAGATACGCAGTATTTT,CASSLYTSGRPSTDTQYF
TRBV5-1,TRBJ2-3,.,.,TGCGCCAGCAGCTTGGGGGGGGATCATACGCAGTATTTT,CASSLGGDHTQYF
TRBV7-7,TRBJ2-3,.,.,TGTGCCAGCAGCCCCTGGGAGACAGATACGCAGTATTTT,CASSPWETDTQYF
TRBV18,TRBJ2-6,.,.,TGTGCCAGCTCACCGGACGGCTCTGGGGCCAACGTCCTGACTTTC,CASSPDGSGANVLTF
TRBV5-1,TRBJ2-5,once,.,TGCGCCAGCAGCTTGGTAGGGGAGACCCAGTACTTC,CASSLVGETQYF
TRBV6-5,TRBJ1-1,.,TRBD1,TGTGCCAGCAGCCCAGGACAGGGGGTAATTGGAGCTTTCTTT,CASSPGQGVIGAFF
TRBV7-9,TRBJ1-6,.,.,TGTGCCAGCAGCTTAGACAGTGGCCCACCCCTCCACTTT,CASSLDSGPPLHF
TRBV9,TRBJ2-2,.,TRBD2,TGTGCCAGCAGCATCCGCGCTAGCGGGAGCACCGGGGAGCTGTTTTTT,CASSIRASGSTGELFF
TRBV15,TRBJ1-2,once,.,TGTGCCACCAGCAGAGATCTAGGGGGCTATGGCTACACCTTC,CATSRDLGGYGYTF
TRBV6-5,TRBJ1-2,few,TRBD1,TGTGCCAGCAGTTCGACAGGGTTCGGCTACACCTTC,CASSSTGFGYTF
TRBV18,TRBJ1-2,.,.,TGTGCCAGCTCACCAAGCGCGGACAGCAACTATGGCTACACCTTC,CASSPSADSNYGYTF
TRBV10-3,TRBJ1-1,once,TRBD1,TGTGCCATCAGCGGGACAGACAACACTGAAGCTTTCTTT,CAISGTDNTEAFF
TRBV29-1,TRBJ2-3,.,TRBD1,TGCAGCGTTGAAGGGGACAGGGCAACAGATACGCAGTATTTT,CSVEGDRATDTQYF
TRBV6-5,TRBJ2-3,.,TRBD1,TGTGCCAGCAGCGTAACAGGGGGCATGCAGTATTTT,CASSVTGGMQYF
TRBV30,TRBJ2-3,.,TRBD2,TGTGCCTGGAGACTAGCGCAATCGGATACGCAGTATTTT,CAWRLAQSDTQYF
TRBV6-1,TRBJ1-3,.,.,TGTGCCAGCAGTGAGATCGGCCACCCTGGAAACACCATATATTTT,CASSEIGHPGNTIYF
TRBV7-2,TRBJ2-7,.,TRBD1,TGTGCCAGCAGCTACGGCGGGACAGGGGCTTGGGTCGAGCAGTACTTC,CASSYGGTGAWVEQYF
TRBV10-1,TRBJ2-5,.,.,TGCGCCAGCAGTGAGTGGACACAAGAGACCCAGTACTTC,CASSEWTQETQYF
TRBV28,TRBJ2-7,.,.,TGTGCCAGCAGTTTTTCCGCCGAGCAGTACTTC,CASSFSAEQYF
TRBV28,TRBJ1-1,.,.,TGTGCCAGCAGTCAAGGGGGGGAGAACACTGAAGCTTTCTTT,CASSQGGENTEAFF
TRBV7-8,TRBJ2-3,.,.,TGTGCCAGCACCCGAGGGCGGGACGCTAGCACAGATACGCAGTATTTT,CASTRGRDASTDTQYF
TRBV5-4,TRBJ1-1,.,.,TGTGCCAGCAGCTTGGTGCAGGGGGAAGCTTTCTTT,CASSLVQGEAFF
TRBV30,TRBJ1-1,.,.,TGTGCCTGGAGACATGGGATCCTTGCTTTCTTT,CAWRHGILAFF
TRBV28,TRBJ2-1,.,.,TGTGCCAGCAAGGGGGGGGACAATGAGCAGTTCTTC,CASKGGDNEQFF
TRBV6-1,TRBJ1-2,.,.,TGTGCCAGCAGTTCCAGGGAGAACTATGGCTACACCTTC,CASSSRENYGYTF
TRBV23-1,TRBJ2-3,.,TRBD1,TGCGCCAGCAGTCAATCCCTACGACAGGGGGGTTTTCGCACAGATACGCAGTATTTT,CASSQSLRQGGFRTDTQYF
TRBV7-9,TRBJ2-5,.,.,TGTGCCAGCAGCCCAATGGGCGAGACCCAGTACTTC,CASSPMGETQYF
TRBV29-1,TRBJ2-1,.,TRBD2,TGCAGCGTTAAAGAGATCGGGGGGGGTGGTGAGCAGTTCTTC,CSVKEIGGGGEQFF
TRBV4-1,TRBJ2-3,.,TRBD2,TGCGCCAGCAGCCCGACCTCCAGGGAGGGATCAGATACGCAGTATTTT,CASSPTSREGSDTQYF
TRBV9,TRBJ2-5,.,.,TGTGCCAGCAGCGTAGGTGTAGCCCAAGAGACCCAGTACTTC,CASSVGVAQETQYF
TRBV5-1,TRBJ2-2,.,TRBD2,TGCGCCAGCAGCCCGCCTGCCGGGACTAGCGGGGTCGGGGAGCTGTTTTTT,CASSPPAGTSGVGELFF
TRBV2,TRBJ2-5,.,TRBD2,TGTGCCAGCGGGGGGGCTAGCGGGGGGTTCGGAGAGACCCAGTACTTC,CASGGASGGFGETQYF
TRBV4-2,TRBJ2-1,.,TRBD2,TGTGCCAGCAGCCAGGGCGGGAGCTCCTACAATGAGCAGTTCTTC,CASSQGGSSYNEQFF
TRBV18,TRBJ2-7,once,.,TGTGCCAGCTCACCGAGGCAAATCTCGGGCGAGCAGTACTTC,CASSPRQISGEQYF
TRBV11-1,TRBJ2-7,.,TRBD2,TGTGCCAGCAGTGCCGGGACTACCCTCGTCTACGAGCAGTACTTC,CASSAGTTLVYEQYF
TRBV2,TRBJ2-7,few,.,TGTGCCAGCAGTGAACTCGGTGGGACGGACGAGCAGTACTTC,CASSELGGTDEQYF
TRBV27,TRBJ1-1,.,.,TGTGCCAGCAGAAGCGGTCCGACGGTGAACACTGAAGCTTTCTTT,CASRSGPTVNTEAFF
TRBV2,TRBJ1-5,.,.,TGTGCCAGCTCTTTTGGAACAGGGAATCAGCCCCAGCATTTT,CASSFGTGNQPQHF
TRBV10-3,TRBJ2-7,.,.,TGTGCCATCAGCTACAACTACGAGCAGTACTTC,CAISYNYEQYF
TRBV7-6,TRBJ2-1,once,.,TGTGCCAGCAGCTTAGGTTCAGAGCAGTTCTTC,CASSLGSEQFF
TRBV5-1,TRBJ2-3,.,.,TGCGCCAGCAGCTTTGGCAGCCAAAGCACAGATACGCAGTATTTT,CASSFGSQSTDTQYF
TRBV4-2,TRBJ2-7,once,TRBD1,TGTGCCAGCAGCCAAGACCCTCCGGACAGGGGGCGCAACGAGCAGTACTTC,CASSQDPPDRGRNEQYF
TRBV19,TRBJ1-1,.,.,TGTGCCAGTAGACATCAGGGGAACACTGAAGCTTTCTTT,CASRHQGNTEAFF
TRBV7-3,TRBJ2-3,.,TRBD1,TGTGCCAGCAGACCCCCGGGACAGGGTTTTACGCAGTATTTT,CASRPPGQGFTQYF
TRBV27,TRBJ2-3,.,TRBD1,TGTGCCAGCAGCCCCATAACAGGGGGCACAGATACGCAGTATTTT,CASSPITGGTDTQYF